This entry lists 18 T cell receptor beta chains sequenced from one sample in a study of PD-L1 blockade in urothelial cancer. As to time point: peripheral blood 6 weeks after treatment start. Assay: immunoSEQ multiplex PCR; the TCRdb copy retains only in-frame clones and omits some. The table has 75,000 to 95,000 clones, more than 85% seen once. The sequences come from PBMCs, collected around atezolizumab (anti-PD-L1) treatment. These receptors were collected from a woman of 80 years or more with urothelial cancer.

The gene calls are TRBV19 and TRBJ2-7, with 7 bases lining up with TRBD1. Germline V gives CDR1 LNHDA, CDR2 SQIVND (reference sequence). The CDR3 covers 13 residues. V lost 10 bases and J lost 0; bases outside the gene matches: 6. Written as DNA, the CDR3 is TGTGCCACCGCGACAGGGATCTCCTACGAGCAGTACTTC. This codes for CATATGISYEQYF.

This chain joins TRBV28 and TRBJ1-5; 10 bases fit TRBD1. Germline trimming cut 4 bases from V and 5 bases from J; bases unmatched to any gene: 14. CDR3 size: 18 residues. In germline, CDR1 is MDHEN, CDR2 SYDVKM. CDR3 sequence (DNA): TGTGCCAGCAGTTCATTCGACCCCTTGACAGGGGGCGATCAGCCCCAGCATTTT. This codes for CASSSFDPLTGGDQPQHF.

The chain couples TRBV19 to TRBJ2-7; D is possibly TRBD2 (5 bases). Germline loops: CDR1 LNHDA, CDR2 SQIVND (reference sequence). CDR3 length: 15 residues. V shed 7 bases and J shed 4 bases, with 20 bases lying between them. The CDR3 nucleotides are TGTGCCAGTAATCCTAACGCTGGGAGTGCGTACGAGCAGTACTTC. Its translation is CASNPNAGSAYEQYF.

The chain combines TRBV6-6 with TRBJ2-1; D remains ambiguous. Germline CDR1 and CDR2: MNHNY and SVGAGI (reference sequence). The CDR3 covers 11 residues. Between the trimmed V and J ends, which lost 6 bases and 6 bases, there was a span of 6 bases. CDR3 sequence reads: CASRAPNEQFF. The CDR3 DNA is TGTGCCAGCAGGGCCCCCAATGAGCAGTTCTTC.

This clone appeared once. The rearrangement links TRBV7-2 to TRBJ2-3, with TRBD2 matching over 7 bases. CDR1 is SGHTA, CDR2 FQGNSA, per germline. The CDR3 loop spans 15 amino acids. V was clipped by 0 bases and J by 3 bases; unmatched bases: 3. CDR3 sequence reads: CASSLAGAGTDTQYF. The CDR3 nucleotides are TGTGCCAGCAGCTTAGCGGGAGCGGGGACAGATACGCAGTATTTT.

This clone was picked up one time. The rearrangement joins TRBV29-1 to TRBJ2-2, with 13 bases matching TRBD2. Per the germline V gene, CDR1 is SQVTM and CDR2 is ANQGSEA. The CDR3 has 14 amino acids. Trimming took 7 bases from V and 7 from J; bases not matched to a gene: 6. CDR3: CSGGLAGVRGELFF. CDR3 sequence (DNA): TGCAGCGGTGGACTAGCGGGAGTTCGCGGGGAGCTGTTTTTT.

The rearrangement uses TRBV5-5 and TRBJ2-2; 8 nucleotides line up with TRBD1. Germline V CDR1 and CDR2: SGHKS, YYEKEE (reference sequence). This CDR3 spans 14 amino acids. V gave up 4 bases and J gave up 3 bases; unmatched junction bases: 2. CDR3 nucleotides: TGTGCCAGCAGCAGGGACAGGCACACCGGGGAGCTGTTTTTT. Translating gives CASSRDRHTGELFF.

The chain joins TRBV19 to TRBJ2-7, with D perhaps TRBD1 (6 bases). The V gene lost 5 bases and the J gene lost 6 bases, with 17 bases spanning the gap. The CDR3 covers 14 residues. Germline CDR1 is LNHDA and CDR2 is SQIVND (reference sequence). CDR3 residues: CASSPTVTGSEQYF. The CDR3 coding sequence is TGTGCCAGTAGTCCAACCGTCACAGGGAGCGAGCAGTACTTC.

V usage is TRBV25-1 and J usage is TRBJ1-1; TRBD1 might be the D (5 bases). The V gene lost 4 bases and the J gene lost 0 bases, with 15 bases spanning the gap. The germline gives CDR1 MGHDK, CDR2 SYGVNS. CDR3 length: 16 amino acids. The CDR3 region is CASSAYHGGMNTEAFF. CDR3 nucleotide sequence: TGTGCCAGCAGTGCCTATCACGGGGGAATGAACACTGAAGCTTTCTTT.

This clone was seen once. The CDR3 DNA follows: TGTGCCAGCTCACCGGACAGGGGTGGTCTGACTGAAGCTTTCTTT. It translates to CASSPDRGGLTEAFF. This chain joins TRBV18 and TRBJ1-1; 9 nucleotides line up with TRBD1. The CDR3 extends over 15 amino acids. CDR1 is KGHSH and CDR2 is LQKENI in the germline V gene. Losses at the gene ends were 3 bases for V and 5 bases for J; bases not matched to a gene: 7.

There are a few counts of this clone. The chain links TRBV11-3 to TRBJ2-1; D gene uncertain. Germline V gene data show CDR1 as SGHNT and CDR2 as YENEEA. The V and J ends lost 2 bases and 6 bases respectively, with 8 bases between them. CDR3 length: 13 amino acids. CDR3 sequence reads: CASSLIVSNEQFF. The CDR3 coding sequence is TGTGCCAGCAGCTTAATAGTGTCCAATGAGCAGTTCTTC.

This chain links TRBV5-6 with TRBJ2-3, with TRBD2 matching 14 bases. CDR3 length: 19 amino acids. Trimming cost V 4 bases and J 3 bases; bases outside gene matches: 13. Looked up from germline, CDR1 is SGHDT and CDR2 is YYEEEE. The CDR3 DNA sequence: TGTGCCAGCAGCCCAGCACCCGCGGGACTAGCGGGAGAAACAGATACGCAGTATTTT. Protein product: CASSPAPAGLAGETDTQYF. The full variable domain, its missing parts supplied by reference TRBV5-6 and TRBJ2-3, is DAGVTQSPTHLIKTRGQQVTLRCSPKSGHDTVSWYQQALGQGPQFIFQYYEEEERQRGNFPDRFSGHQFPNYSSELNVNALLLGDSALYLCASSPAPAGLAGETDTQYFGPGTRLTVL.

This clone has only a few counts. The chain is built from TRBV29-1 and TRBJ2-5, with TRBD2 identical over 7 bases. V was clipped by 4 bases and J by 7 bases; unmatched bases: 9. Germline CDR1 SQVTM, CDR2 ANQGSEA. The length of the CDR3 is 13 residues. DNA for the CDR3: TGCAGCGTTGGGGACTACTGGTCGGGGACCCAGTACTTC. It codes for CSVGDYWSGTQYF. Combining the CDR3 with reference TRBV29-1 and TRBJ2-5 gives the whole variable domain SAVISQKPSRDICQRGTSLTIQCQVDSQVTMMFWYRQQPGQSLTLIATANQGSEATYESGFVIDKFPISRPNLTFSTLTVSNMSPEDSSIYLCSVGDYWSGTQYFGPGTRLLVL.

This clone came up a few times. V usage is TRBV19 and J usage is TRBJ2-1, with TRBD2 matching over 8 bases. The ends lost 3 bases at V and 6 bases at J; junction bases unmatched: 10. The CDR3 extends over 16 amino acids. CDR1 LNHDA and CDR2 SQIVND come from the germline V gene (reference sequence). CDR3 DNA sequence: TGTGCCAGTAGTATCTCGGGACTAGGCGGTCTCAATGAGCAGTTCTTC. It specifies CASSISGLGGLNEQFF.

V and J are TRBV28 and TRBJ2-2; the D gene is possibly TRBD2 (6 bases). V gave up 5 bases and J gave up 4 bases, with 14 bases separating them. CDR1 and CDR2 from the germline V gene are MDHEN and SYDVKM. The CDR3 is 15 amino acids. The CDR3 loop reads CASSLPMGGTGELFF. Here the CDR3 DNA reads TGTGCCAGCAGTCTACCCATGGGAGGCACCGGGGAGCTGTTTTTT.

The V call is TRBV10-3, the J call TRBJ1-1; maybe TRBD1 (6 bases). The germline V and J ends were trimmed by 8 bases and 1 base, with 11 bases remaining between them. The CDR3 extends over 13 amino acids. Germline loops: CDR1 ENHRY, CDR2 SYGVKD. In DNA form, the CDR3 reads TGTGCCATCCAGGGGTCCAAGAACACTGAAGCTTTCTTT. Protein product: CAIQGSKNTEAFF.

This clone occurred a few times. The V call is TRBV4-2, the J call TRBJ1-1; 7 bases are shared with TRBD1. CDR1 is LGHNA and CDR2 is YNFKEQ in the germline V gene. The ends lost 3 bases at V and 0 bases at J; junction bases unmatched: 7. The CDR3 runs 16 residues. CDR3 nucleotides: TGTGCCAGCAGCCACGGGACAGTCTTCTTGAACACTGAAGCTTTCTTT. This translates into CASSHGTVFLNTEAFF.

The chain combines TRBV7-3 with TRBJ2-3; maybe TRBD1 (5 bases). The CDR3 has 16 amino acids. V was cut by 4 bases and J by 2 bases, with 16 bases left in between. CDR1 SGHTA and CDR2 FQGTGA come from the germline V gene. Written as DNA, the CDR3 is TGTGCCAGCAGCTCCCGAAGGGGCGGATCCACAGATACGCAGTATTTT. Translating it yields CASSSRRGGSTDTQYF.